Following are 14 T cell receptor beta chains from one sample sequenced in a study of shared clonotypes between healthy human individuals. Measured with immunoSEQ multiplex PCR; TCRdb has only the in-frame clones, and not every one. Here the sample spans around 1.6 million clones, 98% being singletons. Sequencing was done on a sample of naive CD4+ T cells sorted from blood. Subset reported: CD45RA+ positively selected. Receptors were obtained from a man aged 30 to 39 in good health.

The rearrangement joins TRBV9 to TRBJ2-6; maybe TRBD1 (5 bases). The germline V and J ends were trimmed by 4 bases and 2 bases, with 10 bases remaining between them. Germline V gives CDR1 SGDLS, CDR2 YYNGEE. There are 15 residues in the CDR3. The CDR3 is CASSTRVAGANVLTF. The CDR3 DNA follows: TGTGCCAGCAGCACCAGGGTAGCTGGGGCCAACGTCCTGACTTTC.

The chain recombines TRBV10-1 with TRBJ2-3; weak D call: TRBD1 (6 bases). Germline loops: CDR1 WNHNN, CDR2 SYGVQD (reference sequence). The ends were cut back, 4 bases at V and 8 bases at J, with 7 bases in the middle. This CDR3 has 11 amino acids. Here the CDR3 reads CASSGGGTQYF. CDR3 sequence (DNA): TGCGCCAGCAGTGGAGGGGGTACGCAGTATTTT.

The CDR3 DNA sequence: TGCGCCAGCAGCTTGGCCATAGCGGGAGTATCCGAGCAGTACTTC. It yields the protein CASSLAIAGVSEQYF. The rearrangement links TRBV5-1 to TRBJ2-7, with 9 bases matching TRBD2. V lost 0 bases to trimming and J lost 6 bases; unmatched junction nucleotides: 7. Per the germline V gene, CDR1 is SGHRS and CDR2 is YFSETQ. There are 15 residues in the CDR3.

V and J are TRBV19 and TRBJ2-5, with D possibly matching TRBD1 (7 bases). Trimming took 10 bases from V and 4 from J, leaving 19 bases between them. This CDR3 comprises 14 residues. Germline V lookup: CDR1 LNHDA, CDR2 SQIVND (reference sequence). CDR3 DNA: TGTGCCACCATGAGTTCAGGGGGGCGAGAGACCCAGTACTTC. This codes for CATMSSGGRETQYF.

The chain is built from TRBV5-1 and TRBJ1-1; 10 bases align to TRBD1. From germline, CDR1 is SGHRS and CDR2 YFSETQ. The trim removed 5 bases at V and 5 bases at J, leaving 3 bases unmatched. The CDR3 has 13 amino acids. The CDR3 nucleotides read TGCGCCAGCAGACGGACAGGGGGTACTGAAGCTTTCTTT. Translated, it gives CASRRTGGTEAFF.

This chain joins TRBV12-5 and TRBJ2-1; D remains unclear. The CDR3 length is 14 residues. Germline loops: CDR1 LGHNT, CDR2 FRNRAP. Trimming removed 0 bases from V and 8 bases from J, with 11 bases in between. CDR3 sequence (DNA): TGTGCTAGTGGTTTGGTACGAGGTTTGTATGAGCAGTTCTTC. This encodes CASGLVRGLYEQFF.

The count of this clone is one. This chain uses TRBV28 with TRBJ1-2; D unclear. There are 14 residues in the CDR3. Trimming pared 6 bases from V and 2 bases from J, leaving 13 bases between. Germline loops: CDR1 MDHEN, CDR2 SYDVKM. The chain's CDR3 is CASRPPRANYGYTF. DNA of the CDR3: TGTGCCAGCAGGCCCCCGAGGGCCAACTATGGCTACACCTTC.

The gene calls are TRBV7-8 and TRBJ2-6; possibly TRBD1 for D (6 bases). V was pared by 3 bases and J by 0 bases, with 21 bases between. The CDR3 spans 20 residues. Germline V lookup: CDR1 SGHVS, CDR2 FQNEAQ. The CDR3 loop reads CASSFRIGPGATSGANVLTF. The CDR3 region has the DNA TGTGCCAGCAGCTTTCGAATAGGTCCAGGGGCAACCTCTGGGGCCAACGTCCTGACTTTC.

The chain employs TRBV4-3 and TRBJ2-2; TRBD2 might be the D (6 bases). The CDR3 consists of 16 residues. Deletions cut 1 base from V and 6 bases from J, with 15 bases between. CDR1 is LGHNA and CDR2 is YSLEER in the germline V gene. CDR3 DNA: TGCGCCAGCAGCCAAGTGCTCTCGGGAGTCTCCGGGGAGCTGTTTTTT. Encoded protein: CASSQVLSGVSGELFF.

This sequence joins TRBV7-9 and TRBJ1-2; 7 bases map to TRBD1. CDR3 length: 14 amino acids. Trimming took 8 bases from V and 2 from J; bases not matched to a gene: 8. CDR1 is SEHNR and CDR2 is FQNEAQ in the germline V gene (reference sequence). The CDR3 DNA reads TGTGCCAGCTCCCCCAGGGACAGCAACTATGGCTACACCTTC. Translation gives CASSPRDSNYGYTF.

Turning to this clone: Within the sample, other DNA sequences also encode this same CDR3. The CDR3 nucleotides are TGCGCCAGCAGCTTGGTTCCGGGTTCCTACGAGCAGTACTTC. Protein product: CASSLVPGSYEQYF. The rearrangement joins TRBV5-1 to TRBJ2-7; D is unresolved. The V end was cut by 0 bases, the J end by 1 base, with 8 bases between. The germline gives CDR1 SGHRS, CDR2 YFSETQ. This CDR3 is built from 14 residues. Full variable domain (remainder filled in from reference TRBV5-1 and TRBJ2-7): KAGVTQTPRYLIKTRGQQVTLSCSPISGHRSVSWYQQTPGQGLQFLFEYFSETQRNKGNFPGRFSGRQFSNSRSEMNVSTLELGDSALYLCASSLVPGSYEQYFGPGTRLTVT.

With regard to this clone: The same CDR3 can be traced to other DNA sequences in this sample. This chain uses TRBV5-1 with TRBJ1-2; D unclear. Germline V lookup: CDR1 SGHRS, CDR2 YFSETQ. V dropped 0 bases and J dropped 4 bases, with 7 bases sitting between them. The CDR3 length is 13 residues. The CDR3 protein is CASSLEAGYGYTF. The CDR3, as DNA: TGCGCCAGCAGCTTGGAGGCAGGCTATGGCTACACCTTC.

The chain recombines TRBV2 with TRBJ2-7; TRBD2 matches at 7 bases. This CDR3 contains 15 residues. The V and J ends lost 7 bases and 3 bases, in that order; junction bases with no gene match: 12. Germline V lookup: CDR1 SNHLY, CDR2 FYNNEI. Written as DNA, the CDR3 is TGTGCCAGCATCAACCGCGCGGGGGTGCGCTACGAGCAGTACTTC. Encoded protein: CASINRAGVRYEQYF.

This CDR3 is CASSPIVTRGEQFF. CDR3 DNA sequence: TGTGCCAGCTCACCCATTGTAACTAGGGGGGAGCAGTTCTTC. The genes are TRBV18 and TRBJ2-1, with D tentatively TRBD1 (6 bases). CDR3 length: 14 residues. Trimming shortened V by 3 bases and J by 10 bases, and 16 bases separated the two germline ends. CDR1 and CDR2 from the germline V gene are KGHSH and LQKENI.